What follows are 15 T cell receptor beta chains derived from one specimen sequenced in a study of identical twins. TCRdb processed the 5' RACE reads anew with MiXCR; each CDR3 protein has one entry. Of 200,000 to 300,000 distinct CDR3 sequences listed, about an eighth are singletons. These same data were also listed under a study on yellow fever vaccine responses in identical twins.

Sequenced input: memory (CD45RO+) T cells sorted from blood. The receptors shown here come from a woman between 18 and 30 years old in good health.

This clonotype has ten or more counts. This chain joins TRBV4-1 and TRBJ2-1, with 9 positions matching TRBD1. Germline trimming cut 5 bases from V and 6 bases from J; bases unmatched to any gene: 14. Germline CDR1 reads MGHRA; CDR2 reads YSYEKL. This CDR3 region has 17 residues. The CDR3 DNA reads as TGCGCCAGCAGCATGTTTTCCTCCGGGACAGGGTCCAATGAGCAGTTCTTC. Protein: CASSMFSSGTGSNEQFF.

This chain joins TRBV10-1 and TRBJ2-5; D not certain. From germline, CDR1 is WNHNN and CDR2 SYGVQD (reference sequence). V lost 2 bases, J lost 2 bases, and 18 bases lay in between. The CDR3 is 17 residues long. In DNA form, the CDR3 reads TGCGCCAGCAGTGAGCCCCCCCGACAACAACTTCAAGAGACCCAGTACTTC. Protein product: CASSEPPRQQLQETQYF.

A few counts support this clonotype. The chain couples TRBV5-6 to TRBJ2-1; D is unresolved. V was cut by 3 bases and J by 4 bases, with 8 bases left in between. Germline V lookup: CDR1 SGHDT, CDR2 YYEEEE. The CDR3 contains 13 residues. The CDR3 sequence is CASSSDGYNEQFF. The CDR3 bases are TGTGCCAGCAGCTCTGACGGATACAATGAGCAGTTCTTC.

This clonotype was detected many times. CDR3 amino acids: CASSLYGTQYF. The CDR3 nucleotides read TGTGCCAGCAGTTTATACGGTACGCAGTATTTT. The V gene is TRBV12-3 or TRBV12-4, the J gene TRBJ2-3; D remains unclear. V was cut by 2 bases and J by 8 bases, with 5 bases left in between. CDR3 length equals 11 residues.

This clonotype was seen repeatedly, ten times or more. J is TRBJ2-6 and V is TRBV2; D unclear. Germline V lookup: CDR1 SNHLY, CDR2 FYNNEI. CDR3 length equals 15 residues. V lost 5 bases and J lost 0, with 8 bases in between. The CDR3, as DNA: TGTGCCAGCAGTTCAACTTCCTCTGGGGCCAACGTCCTGACTTTC. Translated: CASSSTSSGANVLTF.

The CDR3 loop is CASSQYQGPYNEQFF. DNA for the CDR3: TGTGCCAGCAGCCAATACCAGGGTCCCTACAATGAGCAGTTCTTC. The chain uses TRBV14 and TRBJ2-1, with a possible D match to TRBD1 (5 bases). There are 15 residues in the CDR3. Germline V gene sequence: CDR1 SGHDN, CDR2 FVKESK. Trimming stripped 2 bases from V and 2 bases from J, with 10 bases between.

This chain links TRBV7-9 with TRBJ1-1, with 8 positions matching TRBD1. V trimming: 4 bases; J trimming: 3 bases; junction bases outside the gene matches: 4. Germline V lookup: CDR1 SEHNR, CDR2 FQNEAQ (reference sequence). The CDR3 length is 14 residues. The CDR3 loop reads CASSSRQGYTEAFF. The CDR3 nucleotides read TGTGCCAGCAGCTCTCGACAGGGGTACACTGAAGCTTTCTTT.

This clonotype has more than one count but fewer than ten. V usage is TRBV18 and J usage is TRBJ2-2, with D unresolved. From germline, CDR1 is KGHSH and CDR2 LQKENI. V lost 3 bases and J 0 bases, leaving 11 bases between the germline ends. This CDR3 is built from 16 residues. The CDR3 coding sequence is TGTGCCAGCTCACCTCTTTCAGGAACGAACACCGGGGAGCTGTTTTTT. The encoded protein is CASSPLSGTNTGELFF.

This clonotype was observed a handful of times. The V gene is TRBV5-1, the J gene TRBJ2-3; D remains unclear. The germline gives CDR1 SGHRS, CDR2 YFSETQ. Trimming shortened V by 4 bases and J by 1 base, and 10 bases separated the two germline ends. This CDR3 is 14 amino acids long. Written as DNA, the CDR3 is TGCGCCAGCAGCCATAATCTCCGCACAGATACGCAGTATTTT. Its translation: CASSHNLRTDTQYF.

This chain uses TRBV10-3 with TRBJ1-5; possible D gene TRBD1, 5 bases. V lost 3 bases and J lost 6, with 15 bases in between. Germline loops: CDR1 ENHRY, CDR2 SYGVKD. The CDR3 loop spans 15 amino acids. CDR3 DNA sequence: TGTGCCATCAGTGATATTCGGAGCAGGGTTCAGCCCCAGCATTTT. Its translation: CAISDIRSRVQPQHF.

The chain employs TRBV5-6 and TRBJ2-1, with TRBD2 identical over 9 bases. The V segment lost 0 bases and the J segment 6 bases; nucleotides outside the gene matches: 1. The germline gives CDR1 SGHDT, CDR2 YYEEEE. CDR3 size: 14 residues. This chain's CDR3 is CASSLVTSGNEQFF. CDR3 nucleotides: TGTGCCAGCAGCTTGGTGACTAGCGGCAATGAGCAGTTCTTC.

This clonotype was picked up many times. J is TRBJ2-7 and V is TRBV6-1; tentatively, D is TRBD1 (6 bases). There are 15 residues in the CDR3. V was pared by 7 bases and J by 7 bases, with 23 bases between. Germline assignment: CDR1 MNHNS and CDR2 SASEGT. CDR3 DNA: TGTGCCAGCATCCTGAACAGGGTCAGTGAGGATGAGCAGTACTTC. Translating gives CASILNRVSEDEQYF.

V usage is TRBV18 and J usage is TRBJ2-7; a weak D match, TRBD2 (6 bases). V was clipped by 1 base and J by 7 bases, with 11 bases between them. The CDR3 covers 13 residues. Germline CDR1 and CDR2: KGHSH and LQKENI. CDR3 coding DNA: TGTGCCAGCTCACCACTGGAGGGGCAGGAGCAGTACTTC. Its translation: CASSPLEGQEQYF.

There are a few counts of this clonotype. The gene calls are TRBV27 and TRBJ2-7, with 9 bases fitting TRBD1. J lost 13 bases, V lost 7 bases, and 11 bases had no gene match. This CDR3 comprises 12 residues. The V gene's germline CDR1 is MNHEY and CDR2 SMNVEV (reference sequence). The chain's CDR3 is CASTQGQGLIYF. In DNA form, the CDR3 reads TGTGCCAGCACCCAGGGACAGGGCCTTATTTACTTC.

This clonotype was seen more than once but under ten times. The chain combines TRBV7-6 with TRBJ2-5; D may match TRBD1 or TRBD2 (6 bases each). The CDR3 consists of 13 residues. Trimming shortened V by 1 base and J by 7 bases, and 10 bases separated the two germline ends. Germline CDR1 SGHVS, CDR2 FNYEAQ. CDR3 residues: CASSLGGAGTQYF. The CDR3 nucleotides read TGTGCCAGCAGCTTAGGGGGGGCAGGGACCCAGTACTTC.